These T cell receptor beta chains were read from a single sample in a study of T cell changes during pregnancy in multiple sclerosis. Measured with immunoSEQ multiplex PCR; TCRdb has only the in-frame clones, and not every one. Here the sample spans roughly 24,000 clones, about 87% being singletons. The sample in question was CD4+ T cells from peripheral blood mononuclear cells, obtained in the second trimester of pregnancy. The source of these receptors is a female donor in good health, enrolled as a control in a pregnancy study. The conserved cysteine and the conserved F or W are not part of the CDR3 here. The D gene is left open where the match is weak.

CDR3aa	d_gene	v_gene	j_gene
ASSPSGTSRNEQY	NA	TRBV12-1	TRBJ2-7
ASSLARVATREQY	NA	TRBV7-8	TRBJ2-7
ASSSAGTSGRGEQF	TRBD2	TRBV7-8	TRBJ2-1
ASNLLGQGGYGYT	TRBD1	TRBV5-1	TRBJ1-2
ASSFDRGQYTQY	TRBD1	TRBV27	TRBJ2-3
ASSATVTSERILRDNEQF	TRBD2	TRBV5-1	TRBJ2-1
ASSDRQGAPSEQY	TRBD1	TRBV6-1	TRBJ2-7
ASSHQPGAANPYEQY	NA	TRBV14	TRBJ2-7
ASSLDTGLNTEAF	NA	TRBV5-1	TRBJ1-1
ASSQDPVTGGGPDTQY	TRBD1	TRBV4-1	TRBJ2-3
ASSLGQGEQF	NA	TRBV5-1	TRBJ2-1
SVSYGTVHQETQY	NA	TRBV29-1	TRBJ2-5
ASVPQGNQPQH	TRBD1	TRBV12-5	TRBJ1-5
ASSLASPAGGSGANVLT	TRBD1	TRBV11-2	TRBJ2-6
ASRFGDTPN	NA	TRBV6-1	TRBJ1-5
ASMGRGVGEQY	NA	TRBV2	TRBJ2-7
ASSYVGQGYEQY	TRBD1	TRBV5-1	TRBJ2-7
ASSKARGGNQPQH	NA	TRBV21-1	TRBJ1-5
ASSRTGGSRGYT	TRBD1	TRBV28	TRBJ1-2
ASSRDSGRNEKLF	NA	TRBV7-6	TRBJ1-4
ASRTGTSEQF	TRBD1	TRBV19	TRBJ2-1
ASSEGGRETQY	NA	TRBV28	TRBJ2-5
ASPLGAPYEQY	NA	TRBV19	TRBJ2-7
ASRGPYKSGRSGANVLT	NA	TRBV27	TRBJ2-6
ASSLETWDRVKNTEAF	TRBD1	TRBV7-8	TRBJ1-1
ASSLPPNEQF	NA	TRBV6-5	TRBJ2-1
ASSLYGGDGETQY	NA	TRBV5-1	TRBJ2-5
ASSYTTGSSGNTIY	TRBD1	TRBV5-1	TRBJ1-3
ASSQDGTGGLSNQPQH	TRBD1	TRBV4-2	TRBJ1-5
ASRDRTGGREKLF	TRBD1	TRBV2	TRBJ1-4
ASNSGRASYNEQF	TRBD2	TRBV6-1	TRBJ2-1
AISEPRDRGPEQY	TRBD1	TRBV10-3	TRBJ2-7
ASSFSKRRTDTQY	NA	TRBV7-9	TRBJ2-3
ASSPRTGGLNGELF	TRBD1	TRBV7-9	TRBJ2-2
ASSDVFTDTQY	NA	TRBV2	TRBJ2-3
ASSQTQGARGYT	TRBD1	TRBV6-5	TRBJ1-2
ASGRTGGYTGELF	TRBD1	TRBV28	TRBJ2-2
ASSVGQGKHSGANVLT	TRBD1	TRBV9	TRBJ2-6
ASSLDRGYGYT	TRBD1	TRBV7-2	TRBJ1-2
ASSQDLDSSNTGELF	NA	TRBV4-1	TRBJ2-2
ASRDRANSPLH	TRBD1	TRBV28	TRBJ1-6
ASSLRGRAGANVLT	NA	TRBV28	TRBJ2-6
ASTDRDNAEAF	TRBD1	TRBV19	TRBJ1-1
SVATGTGKDGYT	TRBD1	TRBV29-1	TRBJ1-2
ASSLLAGGLETQY	TRBD2	TRBV7-3	TRBJ2-5
ASTSYRGEGYT	TRBD1	TRBV28	TRBJ1-2